Listed here are 13 T cell receptor beta chains from one sample, sequenced in a study of cytomegalovirus exposure and HLA in healthy donors. The PCR contained 60 Vbeta and 13 Jbeta primers. Using immunoSEQ multiplex PCR, the repertoire was profiled, and TCRdb retains in-frame clones only, with some absent. The table includes 70,000 to 90,000 clones, around 76% detected once. The sequenced sample was PBMCs. These receptors originate from a male donor in good health and CMV-seropositive.

The rearrangement uses TRBV15 and TRBJ2-3; 8 positions agree with TRBD1. CDR1 is LNHNV, CDR2 YYDKDF, per germline (reference sequence). J lost 4 bases, V lost 8 bases, and 8 bases had no gene match. CDR3 length equals 14 residues. As DNA, the CDR3 is TGTGCCACCCAGAAACGGACAGGGCCAGATACGCAGTATTTT. Its translation: CATQKRTGPDTQYF.

The genes are TRBV6-5 and TRBJ1-1, with 7 positions matching TRBD1. Germline CDR1 is MNHEY and CDR2 is SVGAGI. V was clipped by 2 bases and J by 5 bases; unmatched bases: 8. The CDR3 length is 15 residues. The CDR3 spells CASSYGGGYQTEAFF. The CDR3 region has the DNA TGTGCCAGCAGTTACGGAGGGGGCTATCAGACTGAAGCTTTCTTT.

This clone appeared once. The rearrangement joins TRBV18 to TRBJ2-7; the match to TRBD1 covers 9 bases. The length of the CDR3 is 14 residues. Trimming cost V 2 bases and J 3 bases; bases outside gene matches: 2. Germline V gene lookup returns CDR1 KGHSH and CDR2 LQKENI. The CDR3 region is CASSPKDRGYEQYF. The CDR3 bases are TGTGCCAGCTCACCAAAGGACAGGGGCTACGAGCAGTACTTC.

The genes are TRBV7-9 and TRBJ2-3; D is unresolved. The V and J ends lost 5 bases and 5 bases respectively, with 8 bases between them. This CDR3 has 12 residues. Looked up from germline, CDR1 is SEHNR and CDR2 is FQNEAQ (reference sequence). The CDR3 region is CASSGTVDTQYF. In nucleotides, the CDR3 is TGTGCCAGCAGCGGAACAGTAGATACGCAGTATTTT.

The rearrangement links TRBV15 to TRBJ1-3, with no clear D. The germline V and J ends were trimmed by 0 bases and 1 base, with 13 bases remaining between them. In germline, CDR1 is LNHNV, CDR2 YYDKDF (reference sequence). The CDR3 is 17 amino acids. CDR3 nucleotides: TGTGCCACCAGCAGAGATCTAGGCTCGAAGTCTGGAAACACCATATATTTT. Encoded protein: CATSRDLGSKSGNTIYF.

The chain recombines TRBV19 with TRBJ2-3; TRBD1 matches at 9 bases. V dropped 7 bases and J dropped 2; count of bases not matched to a gene: 7. The CDR3 covers 15 residues. Looked up from germline, CDR1 is LNHDA and CDR2 is SQIVND (reference sequence). The CDR3 region has the DNA TGTGCCAGTACCCCGGGACAGGGCTTCACAGATACGCAGTATTTT. Encoded protein: CASTPGQGFTDTQYF.

This clone was counted between two and nine times. V and J are TRBV27 and TRBJ2-3; D possibly corresponds to TRBD2 (5 bases). CDR1 is MNHEY, CDR2 SMNVEV, per germline (reference sequence). The CDR3 totals 13 residues. V dropped 8 bases and J dropped 1 base, with 10 bases sitting between them. The DNA for the CDR3 is TGTGCCAGCGGGAGCGGCGGCACAGATACGCAGTATTTT. It codes for CASGSGGTDTQYF.

This chain uses TRBV10-2 with TRBJ2-1, with TRBD2 matching over 10 bases. From germline, CDR1 is WSHSY and CDR2 SAAADI. The CDR3 totals 16 residues. J lost 1 base, V lost 7 bases, and 7 bases had no gene match. CDR3 sequence (DNA): TGCGCCAGCAACCGAGGACTAGCGGTGTCCTACAATGAGCAGTTCTTC. Its protein is CASNRGLAVSYNEQFF.

V gene TRBV6-6 combines with J gene TRBJ2-1; 15 bases fit TRBD2. The CDR3 length is 15 residues. Trimming at V came to 5 bases and at J to 10 bases, leaving 6 bases not matched to a gene. CDR1 and CDR2 (germline): MNHNY, SVGAGI (reference sequence). The CDR3 protein is CASSTPGLAGGEQFF. The CDR3 DNA is TGTGCCAGCAGTACTCCGGGACTAGCGGGAGGCGAGCAGTTCTTC.

This clone appeared a few times. V and J are TRBV18 and TRBJ2-7; 11 bases are shared with TRBD1. The J segment lost 3 bases and the V segment lost 3 bases, leaving 1 base of the junction unmatched. Germline CDR1 KGHSH, CDR2 LQKENI. The CDR3 is 14 amino acids. In DNA, the CDR3 is TGTGCCAGCTCACCGGGGACAGGGGGCTACGAGCAGTACTTC. The encoded protein is CASSPGTGGYEQYF.

This clone was detected a few times. The V and J genes are TRBV27 and TRBJ1-1; unclear D gene. The CDR3 totals 15 residues. With 7 bases removed from V and 6 bases from J, the gap between germline ends came to 21 bases. Germline-derived CDR1 and CDR2 are MNHEY and SMNVEV (reference sequence). The CDR3 protein is CASNTLPQKSAEAFF. As DNA, the CDR3 is TGTGCCAGCAACACACTCCCGCAGAAGAGCGCTGAAGCTTTCTTT.

This clone was found a few times. V is TRBV15 and J is TRBJ1-1, with D unclear. CDR1 and CDR2 from the germline V gene are LNHNV and YYDKDF (reference sequence). The germline V and J ends were trimmed by 1 base and 1 base, with 4 bases remaining between them. The CDR3 loop spans 13 amino acids. This chain's CDR3 is CATSRVQNTEAFF. Here the CDR3 DNA reads TGTGCCACCAGCAGAGTACAGAACACTGAAGCTTTCTTT.

The CDR3 nucleotides are TGTGCCAGCAGTCCGGGAGGGGTGCGGGATTCACCCCTCCACTTT. Encoded protein: CASSPGGVRDSPLHF. The V gene is TRBV6-1, the J gene TRBJ1-6; D is possibly TRBD1 (5 bases). Germline V gene data show CDR1 as MNHNS and CDR2 as SASEGT. V was shortened by 5 bases and J by 8 bases, with 16 bases between the two germline ends. This CDR3 comprises 15 residues.